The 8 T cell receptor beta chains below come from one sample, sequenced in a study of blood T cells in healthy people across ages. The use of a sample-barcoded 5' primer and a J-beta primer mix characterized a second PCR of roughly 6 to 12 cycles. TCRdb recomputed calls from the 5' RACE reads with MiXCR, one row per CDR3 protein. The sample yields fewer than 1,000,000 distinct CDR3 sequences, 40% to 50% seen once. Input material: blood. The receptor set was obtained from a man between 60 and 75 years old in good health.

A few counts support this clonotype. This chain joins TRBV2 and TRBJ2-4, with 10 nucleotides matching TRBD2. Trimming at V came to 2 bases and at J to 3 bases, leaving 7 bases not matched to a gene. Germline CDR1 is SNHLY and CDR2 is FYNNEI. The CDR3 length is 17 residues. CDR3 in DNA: TGTGCCAGCAGTGAAAAAGCGGGGGGGCAAGGCAAAAACATTCAGTACTTC. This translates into CASSEKAGGQGKNIQYF.

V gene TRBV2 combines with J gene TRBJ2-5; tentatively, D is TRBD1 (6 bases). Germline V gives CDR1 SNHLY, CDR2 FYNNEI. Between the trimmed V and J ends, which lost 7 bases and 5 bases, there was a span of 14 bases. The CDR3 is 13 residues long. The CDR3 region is CASKGRGRETQYF. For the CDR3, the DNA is TGTGCCAGCAAGGGCAGGGGCAGGGAGACCCAGTACTTC. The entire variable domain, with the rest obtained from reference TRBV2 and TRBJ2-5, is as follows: EPEVTQTPSHQVTQMGQEVILRCVPISNHLYFYWYRQILGQKVEFLVSFYNNEISEKSEIFDDQFSVERPDGSNFTLKIRSTKLEDSAMYFCASKGRGRETQYFGPGTRLLVL.

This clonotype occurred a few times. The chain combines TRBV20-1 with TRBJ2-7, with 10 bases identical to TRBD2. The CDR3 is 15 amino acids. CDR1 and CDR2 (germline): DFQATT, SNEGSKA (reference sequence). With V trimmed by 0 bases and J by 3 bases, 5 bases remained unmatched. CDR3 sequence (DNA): TGCAGTGCTAGAGATCAGGGACTAGCGTTCTACGAGCAGTACTTC. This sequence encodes CSARDQGLAFYEQYF.

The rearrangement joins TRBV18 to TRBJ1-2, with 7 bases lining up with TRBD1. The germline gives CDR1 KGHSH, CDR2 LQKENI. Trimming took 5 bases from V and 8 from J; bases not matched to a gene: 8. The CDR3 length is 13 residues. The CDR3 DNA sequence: TGTGCCAGCTCATCAACAGGGGAGCGCGGCTACACCTTC. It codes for CASSSTGERGYTF.

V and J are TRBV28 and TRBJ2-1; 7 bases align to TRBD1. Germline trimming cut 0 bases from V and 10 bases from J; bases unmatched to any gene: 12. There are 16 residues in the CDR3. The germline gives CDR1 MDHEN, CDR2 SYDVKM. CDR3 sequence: CASSLWEGGKTYEQFF. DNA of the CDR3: TGTGCCAGCAGTTTATGGGAAGGGGGCAAAACCTACGAGCAGTTCTTC. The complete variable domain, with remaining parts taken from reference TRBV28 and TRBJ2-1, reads DVKVTQSSRYLVKRTGEKVFLECVQDMDHENMFWYRQDPGLGLRLIYFSYDVKMKEKGDIPEGYSVSREKKERFSLILESASTNQTSMYLCASSLWEGGKTYEQFFGPGTRLTVL.

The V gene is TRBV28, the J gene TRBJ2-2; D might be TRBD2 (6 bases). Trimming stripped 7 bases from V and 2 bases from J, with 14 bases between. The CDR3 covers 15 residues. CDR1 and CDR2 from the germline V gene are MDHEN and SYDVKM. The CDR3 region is CASNLIAANTGELFF. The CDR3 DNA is TGTGCCAGCAACCTAATAGCGGCTAACACCGGGGAGCTGTTTTTT.

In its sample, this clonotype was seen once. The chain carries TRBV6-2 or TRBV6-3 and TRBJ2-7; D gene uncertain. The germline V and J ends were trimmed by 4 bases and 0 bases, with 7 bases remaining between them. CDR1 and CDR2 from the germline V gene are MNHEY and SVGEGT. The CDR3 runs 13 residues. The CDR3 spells CASSSQNSYEQYF. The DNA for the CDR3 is TGTGCCAGCAGTTCCCAAAACTCCTACGAGCAGTACTTC.

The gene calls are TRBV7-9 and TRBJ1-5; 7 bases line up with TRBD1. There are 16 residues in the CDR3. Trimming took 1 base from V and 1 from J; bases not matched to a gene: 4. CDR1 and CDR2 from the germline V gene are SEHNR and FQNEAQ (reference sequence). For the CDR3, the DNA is TGTGCCAGCAGCTTAGGGACAGGAAAGAGCAATCAGCCCCAGCATTTT. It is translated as CASSLGTGKSNQPQHF.